This paragraph covers one T cell receptor (beta chain) sequence. This sample is drawn from a study of blood T cell repertoires in COVID-19. Across the study: The study drew acute and convalescent COVID-19 samples from the United States, Italy and Spain.

Trimming took 7 bases from V and 4 from J; bases not matched to a gene: 9. Germline loops: CDR1 LNHNV, CDR2 YYDKDF (reference sequence). There are 14 residues in the CDR3. Repertoires were generated with immunoSEQ multiplex PCR, while TCRdb's copy carries only in-frame clones and drops some. The table records more than 85,000 clones, less than 90% of them present only once. Source material: peripheral blood. The sequence was collected from a man aged 45-65 years with acute or convalescent COVID-19. V and J are TRBV15 and TRBJ1-1, with 7 bases lining up with TRBD1. CDR3 DNA: TGTGCCACCACCACGATATCAGGGGGCACTGAAGCTTTCTTT. Protein product: CATTTISGGTEAFF.